These 28 T cell receptor beta chains came from one sample sequenced in a study of Ad26.COV2.S vaccination and SARS-CoV-2 variants (dated by TCRdb to the early 2020s). The treatment or condition tag for this specimen amounts to: some 20 received Ad26.COV2.S at low or high dose, single or two shots; 5 received placebo; per-sample allocation not given. For vaccine and placebo recipients, the sequenced repertoires came from samples collected on day 63 after the first injection. Library preparation employed the immunoSEQ multiplex PCR assay. TCRdb limited this immuneACCESS table to in-frame rearrangements with V and J called. A share of clones is missing; checked studies link under half to unresolved V genes, and the rest is unexplained. Here the sample has approximately 280,000 clones; more than 70% occur a single time. Roughly 3.5% of the sample goes to the ten largest clones. Source: peripheral blood, taken in a trial of Ad26.COV2.S vaccine versus placebo. The receptors stem from a person between 18 and 65 years old who received the Ad26.COV2.S COVID-19 vaccine or a placebo.

The rearrangement uses TRBV15 and TRBJ1-6; 8 nucleotides line up with TRBD1. The CDR3 spans 15 residues. With 0 bases clipped from V and 6 bases from J, the junction kept 1 base outside the gene matches. The germline CDR1 and CDR2 sequences are LNHNV and YYDKDF (reference sequence). The CDR3 loop reads CATSREGQVNSPLHF. The CDR3 DNA is TGTGCCACCAGCAGAGAGGGACAGGTTAATTCACCCCTCCACTTT.

This chain connects TRBV5-1 to TRBJ1-3, with TRBD1 as a possible D gene (5 bases). CDR3 size: 15 residues. The V end was cut by 5 bases, the J end by 0 bases, with 12 bases between. Per the germline V gene, CDR1 is SGHRS and CDR2 is YFSETQ. The CDR3 protein is CASRAGLDSGNTIYF. The CDR3 nucleotides are TGCGCCAGCAGGGCGGGACTGGACTCTGGAAACACCATATATTTT. Filled out from reference TRBV5-1 and TRBJ1-3, the complete variable domain reads KAGVTQTPRYLIKTRGQQVTLSCSPISGHRSVSWYQQTPGQGLQFLFEYFSETQRNKGNFPGRFSGRQFSNSRSEMNVSTLELGDSALYLCASRAGLDSGNTIYFGEGSWLTVV.

This clone was detected a few times. The chain links TRBV15 to TRBJ2-7, with TRBD2 matching over 7 bases. The trim removed 6 bases at V and 3 bases at J, leaving 8 bases unmatched. The CDR3 runs 14 residues. Germline CDR1 and CDR2: LNHNV and YYDKDF (reference sequence). CDR3 sequence: CATRRSGIFYEQYF. In DNA form, the CDR3 reads TGTGCCACCAGGAGAAGCGGGATTTTCTACGAGCAGTACTTC.

V is TRBV5-8 and J is TRBJ1-4, with 8 nucleotides matching TRBD1. The CDR3 runs to 15 residues. After removal of 4 bases from V and 7 bases from J, the junction contained 9 bases not matched to a gene. CDR1 SGHTS and CDR2 YDEGEE come from the germline V gene. CDR3 sequence reads: CASSARQGSSEKLFF. The CDR3 DNA follows: TGTGCCAGCAGCGCGAGACAGGGGTCAAGTGAAAAACTGTTTTTT.

This sequence joins TRBV7-9 and TRBJ2-1; 7 bases match TRBD1. The trim removed 0 bases at V and 7 bases at J, leaving 3 bases unmatched. CDR3 length: 14 amino acids. Germline loops: CDR1 SEHNR, CDR2 FQNEAQ (reference sequence). The CDR3 DNA sequence: TGTGCCAGCAGCTTAGCAGGGGGCCCGAATGAGCAGTTCTTC. As protein: CASSLAGGPNEQFF.

The genes are TRBV7-9 and TRBJ1-6; 8 positions match TRBD1. Germline values: CDR1 SEHNR, CDR2 FQNEAQ (reference sequence). CDR3 length: 15 residues. V was pared by 5 bases and J by 7 bases, with 7 bases of the junction left unmatched. The CDR3, as DNA: TGTGCCAGCAGCCCTCGACAGGGGAACAATTCACCCCTCCACTTT. This codes for CASSPRQGNNSPLHF.

V and J are TRBV2 and TRBJ1-5, with D tentatively TRBD1 (5 bases). The CDR3 contains 15 residues. Between the trimmed V and J ends, which lost 3 bases and 7 bases, there was a span of 16 bases. Germline loops: CDR1 SNHLY, CDR2 FYNNEI. The CDR3 loop reads CASSETGTLHQPQHF. CDR3 sequence (DNA): TGTGCCAGCAGTGAGACCGGGACTCTTCACCAGCCCCAGCATTTT.

V is TRBV11-3 and J is TRBJ2-7; 9 bases are shared with TRBD1. Germline V gene data show CDR1 as SGHNT and CDR2 as YENEEA. Trimming at V came to 1 base and at J to 5 bases, leaving 6 bases not matched to a gene. The CDR3 spans 15 residues. CDR3 loop: CASSLGGQGVNEQYF. In DNA, the CDR3 is TGTGCCAGCAGCTTAGGGGGACAGGGAGTCAACGAGCAGTACTTC.

This clone appeared once. CDR3 nucleotide sequence: TGCGCCAGCAGCTTGGCCCCCGCCTATGGGGGCTGGAACACTGAAGCTTTCTTT. This translates into CASSLAPAYGGWNTEAFF. The chain links TRBV5-1 to TRBJ1-1; a weak D match, TRBD1 (6 bases). CDR1 is SGHRS, CDR2 YFSETQ, per germline. The CDR3 has 18 residues. V lost 0 bases and J lost 1, with 19 bases in between.

This clone showed up just a few times. The chain has TRBV6-6 and TRBJ2-5; a weak D match, TRBD1 (6 bases). The CDR3 is made up of 15 amino acids. Germline V lookup: CDR1 MNHNY, CDR2 SVGAGI (reference sequence). Trimming removed 6 bases from V and 1 base from J, with 15 bases in between. CDR3 nucleotides: TGTGCCAGCAGCCGCCAGGGGAACGGCCAAGAGACCCAGTACTTC. It is translated as CASSRQGNGQETQYF.

This chain joins TRBV20-1 and TRBJ1-2, with D perhaps TRBD1 (5 bases). Trimming stripped 3 bases from V and 8 bases from J, with 16 bases between. CDR1 is DFQATT and CDR2 is SNEGSKA in the germline V gene (reference sequence). The CDR3 length is 13 residues. This CDR3 is CSASNGAVGGYTF. In DNA, the CDR3 is TGCAGTGCTAGTAACGGGGCCGTGGGGGGCTACACCTTC.

This clone was seen once. The gene calls are TRBV10-3 and TRBJ2-7; 10 bases align to TRBD2. The CDR3 sequence is 15 residues long. After removal of 0 bases from V and 4 bases from J, the junction contained 3 bases not matched to a gene. Looked up from germline, CDR1 is ENHRY and CDR2 is SYGVKD. The CDR3 spells CAISESSSGGYEQYF. Written as DNA, the CDR3 is TGTGCCATCAGTGAGTCGTCTAGCGGGGGATACGAGCAGTACTTC.

This chain joins TRBV15 and TRBJ2-3, with D perhaps TRBD1 (6 bases). Deletions cut 3 bases from V and 0 bases from J, with 10 bases between. Germline-derived CDR1 and CDR2 are LNHNV and YYDKDF (reference sequence). The CDR3 has 15 amino acids. The CDR3 reads CATSSVGASTDTQYF. DNA for the CDR3: TGTGCCACCAGCAGCGTGGGGGCTAGCACAGATACGCAGTATTTT.

The rearrangement links TRBV25-1 to TRBJ1-2, with TRBD1 matching over 7 bases. This CDR3 contains 15 residues. V was clipped by 5 bases and J by 3 bases; unmatched bases: 9. Germline V CDR1 and CDR2: MGHDK, SYGVNS. Here the CDR3 DNA reads TGTGCCAGCAGTCCACGGACAGGCCTCTACTATGGCTACACCTTC. It specifies CASSPRTGLYYGYTF.

Concerning this clone itself: Other DNA variants within this sample encode the same CDR3. J is TRBJ1-5 and V is TRBV4-3, with D uncertain. With 0 bases removed from V and 4 bases from J, the gap between germline ends came to 4 bases. The CDR3 extends over 13 amino acids. CDR1 LGHNA and CDR2 YSLEER come from the germline V gene. CDR3 in DNA: TGCGCCAGCAGCCAAGATCGGAATCAGCCCCAGCATTTT. The encoded protein is CASSQDRNQPQHF.

This chain links TRBV4-3 with TRBJ2-6, with D perhaps TRBD1 or TRBD2 (5 bases each). V was clipped by 3 bases and J by 0 bases, with 9 bases between them. The germline CDR1 and CDR2 sequences are LGHNA and YSLEER. The CDR3 extends over 16 amino acids. The CDR3 loop reads CASSQGRYSGANVLTF. DNA for the CDR3: TGCGCCAGCAGCCAGGGACGGTACTCTGGGGCCAACGTCCTGACTTTC.

This rearrangement joins TRBV5-6 to TRBJ1-6; 8 nucleotides agree with TRBD1. Germline V gives CDR1 SGHDT, CDR2 YYEEEE. J gave up 7 bases and V 3 bases, and 3 bases lay outside the gene matches. The CDR3 spans 14 residues. This CDR3 reads CASSWTGTNSPLHF. In nucleotides, the CDR3 is TGTGCCAGCAGCTGGACAGGGACAAATTCACCCCTCCACTTT.

This chain uses TRBV4-2 with TRBJ2-1; D is unresolved. Germline assignment: CDR1 LGHNA and CDR2 YNFKEQ. The V end lost 0 bases, the J end lost 0 bases, and 6 bases lay between the germline ends. This CDR3 is built from 15 residues. The CDR3 DNA is TGTGCCAGCAGCCAAGAAATGAGCTCCTACAATGAGCAGTTCTTC. Translated, it gives CASSQEMSSYNEQFF.

V and J are TRBV4-2 and TRBJ1-1, with D unresolved. Trimming left V 1 base short and J 1 base short, with 7 bases between. The CDR3 is made up of 14 amino acids. Germline CDR1 LGHNA, CDR2 YNFKEQ. The CDR3 DNA reads TGTGCCAGCAGCCAAGTTAGCAGGAACACTGAAGCTTTCTTT. Translating it yields CASSQVSRNTEAFF.

Points on this clone: Other DNA sequences of this sample code for an identical CDR3. The chain links TRBV12-3 or TRBV12-4 to TRBJ2-7, with D unresolved. The V gene lost 0 bases and the J gene lost 7 bases, with 7 bases spanning the gap. CDR3 length: 12 amino acids. Here the CDR3 reads CASSLALREQYF. In nucleotides, the CDR3 is TGTGCCAGCAGTTTAGCTCTGAGGGAGCAGTACTTC.

Of note for this clone: This is likely an artifact of a read error, given a far larger clone one base away. The chain couples TRBV2 to TRBJ2-7; D unresolved. In germline, CDR1 is SNHLY, CDR2 FYNNEI. The CDR3 length is 13 residues. The CDR3 here is CASRMLTSYKQYF. For the CDR3, the DNA is TGTGCCAGCAGGATGCTGACAAGCTACAAGCAGTACTTC.

The rearrangement uses TRBV4-2 and TRBJ2-3; D not certain. V shed 2 bases and J shed 0 bases, with 9 bases lying between them. The germline V gene encodes CDR1 LGHNA and CDR2 YNFKEQ. The CDR3 extends over 15 amino acids. CDR3 nucleotide sequence: TGTGCCAGCAGCCAATCGTATACTAGCACAGATACGCAGTATTTT. Translating gives CASSQSYTSTDTQYF.

The chain carries TRBV10-3 and TRBJ1-5; 7 bases agree with TRBD1. The CDR3 totals 13 residues. The J segment lost 3 bases and the V segment lost 7 bases, leaving 3 bases of the junction unmatched. Germline V gene lookup returns CDR1 ENHRY and CDR2 SYGVKD. The CDR3 coding sequence is TGTGCCATCAACGACAGGGCCAATCAGCCCCAGCATTTT. Protein product: CAINDRANQPQHF.

The V and J genes are TRBV25-1 and TRBJ2-5, with D maybe TRBD2 (6 bases). The CDR3 extends over 13 amino acids. The germline V and J ends were trimmed by 10 bases and 5 bases, with 17 bases remaining between them. Germline CDR1 MGHDK, CDR2 SYGVNS. The CDR3 bases are TGTGCCATCGGGATGGGGGGTCGGGAGACCCAGTACTTC. Translation: CAIGMGGRETQYF.

This sequence joins TRBV28 and TRBJ2-7, with 15 bases identical to TRBD2. The CDR3 is 15 amino acids. The germline gives CDR1 MDHEN, CDR2 SYDVKM. V shed 6 bases and J 4 bases; nucleotides not matched to a gene: 4. The CDR3 DNA reads as TGTGCCAGCAGATCCGGGACTAGCGGGAGGTACGAGCAGTACTTC. Translation gives CASRSGTSGRYEQYF.

This chain connects TRBV28 to TRBJ2-7; D might be TRBD1 (5 bases). V was shortened by 8 bases and J by 7 bases, with 12 bases between the two germline ends. This CDR3 is built from 11 residues. Germline loops: CDR1 MDHEN, CDR2 SYDVKM. The CDR3 DNA reads as TGTGCCAGCGCAGGGCGTTGGGAGCAGTACTTC. It is translated as CASAGRWEQYF.

The V and J genes are TRBV11-3 and TRBJ2-5; D is possibly TRBD2 (6 bases). CDR3 length equals 14 residues. Trimming took off 1 base at V and 5 bases at J, with 11 bases between the two ends. In germline, CDR1 is SGHNT, CDR2 YENEEA. CDR3 coding DNA: TGTGCCAGCAGCTTAGGGAGGGGTTTCGAGACCCAGTACTTC. It codes for CASSLGRGFETQYF.

The CDR3 nucleotides read TGTGCCAGCAGCCCGGGCCTCTACTATGGCTACACCTTC. Its protein product is CASSPGLYYGYTF. The gene calls are TRBV12-3 or TRBV12-4 and TRBJ1-2; D gene uncertain. Trimming took off 6 bases at V and 3 bases at J, with 11 bases between the two ends. This CDR3 spans 13 amino acids.